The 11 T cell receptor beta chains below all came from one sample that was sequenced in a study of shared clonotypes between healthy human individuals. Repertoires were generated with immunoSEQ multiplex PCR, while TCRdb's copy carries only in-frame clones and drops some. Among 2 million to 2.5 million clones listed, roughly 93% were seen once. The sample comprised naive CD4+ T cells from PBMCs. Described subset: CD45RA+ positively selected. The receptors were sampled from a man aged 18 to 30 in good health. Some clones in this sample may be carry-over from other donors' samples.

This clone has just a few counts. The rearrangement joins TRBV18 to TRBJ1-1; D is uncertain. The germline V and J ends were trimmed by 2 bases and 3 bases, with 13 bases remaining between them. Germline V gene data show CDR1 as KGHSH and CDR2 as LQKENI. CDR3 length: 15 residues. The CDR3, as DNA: TGTGCCAGCTCACCAATAGAGACAACCTACACTGAAGCTTTCTTT. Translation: CASSPIETTYTEAFF.

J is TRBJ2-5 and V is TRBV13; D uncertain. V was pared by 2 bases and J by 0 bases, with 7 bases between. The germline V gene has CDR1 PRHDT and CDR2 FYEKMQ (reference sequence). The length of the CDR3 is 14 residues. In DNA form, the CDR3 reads TGTGCCAGCAGCTTAAGTCCCTACCAAGAGACCCAGTACTTC. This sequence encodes CASSLSPYQETQYF.

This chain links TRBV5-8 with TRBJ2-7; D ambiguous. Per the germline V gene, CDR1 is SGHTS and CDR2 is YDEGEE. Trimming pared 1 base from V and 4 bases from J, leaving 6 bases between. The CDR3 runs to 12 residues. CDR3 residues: CASSLKGYEQYF. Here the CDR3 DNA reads TGTGCCAGCAGCTTGAAGGGTTACGAGCAGTACTTC.

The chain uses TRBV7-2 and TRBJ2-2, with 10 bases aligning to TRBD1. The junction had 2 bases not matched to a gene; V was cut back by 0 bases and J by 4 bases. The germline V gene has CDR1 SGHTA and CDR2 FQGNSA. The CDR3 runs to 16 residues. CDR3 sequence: CASSLARTGGTGELFF. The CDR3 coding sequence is TGTGCCAGCAGCTTAGCTCGGACAGGGGGCACCGGGGAGCTGTTTTTT.

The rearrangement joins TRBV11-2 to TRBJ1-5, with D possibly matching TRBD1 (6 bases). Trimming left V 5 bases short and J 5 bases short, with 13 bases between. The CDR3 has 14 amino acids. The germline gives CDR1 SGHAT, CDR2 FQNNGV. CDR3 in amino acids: CASSQTGYDQPQHF. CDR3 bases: TGTGCCAGCAGCCAGACAGGATATGATCAGCCCCAGCATTTT.

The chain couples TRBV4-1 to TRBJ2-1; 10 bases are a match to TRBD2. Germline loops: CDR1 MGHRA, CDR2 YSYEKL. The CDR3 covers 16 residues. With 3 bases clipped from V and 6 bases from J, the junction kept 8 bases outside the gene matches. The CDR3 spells CASSQRLAGGPNEQFF. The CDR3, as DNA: TGCGCCAGCAGCCAGAGGTTAGCGGGAGGCCCCAATGAGCAGTTCTTC.

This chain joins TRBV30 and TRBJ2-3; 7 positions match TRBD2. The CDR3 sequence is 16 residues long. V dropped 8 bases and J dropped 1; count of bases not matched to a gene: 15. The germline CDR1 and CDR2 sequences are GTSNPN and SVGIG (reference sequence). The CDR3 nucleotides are TGTGCCCGGGATAGCGGGCTCATGATGGGCACAGATACGCAGTATTTT. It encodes CARDSGLMMGTDTQYF.

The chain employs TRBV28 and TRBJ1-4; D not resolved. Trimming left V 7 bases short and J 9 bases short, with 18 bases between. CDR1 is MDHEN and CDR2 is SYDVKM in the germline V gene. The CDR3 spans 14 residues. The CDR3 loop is CASTPPGEMKKLFF. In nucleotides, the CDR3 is TGTGCCAGCACCCCTCCGGGAGAAATGAAAAAACTGTTTTTT. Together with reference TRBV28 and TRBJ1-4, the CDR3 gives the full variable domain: DVKVTQSSRYLVKRTGEKVFLECVQDMDHENMFWYRQDPGLGLRLIYFSYDVKMKEKGDIPEGYSVSREKKERFSLILESASTNQTSMYLCASTPPGEMKKLFFGSGTQLSVL.

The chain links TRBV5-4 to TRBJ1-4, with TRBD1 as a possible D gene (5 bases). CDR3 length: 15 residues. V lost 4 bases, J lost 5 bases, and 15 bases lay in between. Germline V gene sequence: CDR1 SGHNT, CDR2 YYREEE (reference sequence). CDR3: CASSRERQGNEKLFF. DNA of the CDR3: TGTGCCAGCAGCAGAGAACGCCAGGGAAATGAAAAACTGTTTTTT.

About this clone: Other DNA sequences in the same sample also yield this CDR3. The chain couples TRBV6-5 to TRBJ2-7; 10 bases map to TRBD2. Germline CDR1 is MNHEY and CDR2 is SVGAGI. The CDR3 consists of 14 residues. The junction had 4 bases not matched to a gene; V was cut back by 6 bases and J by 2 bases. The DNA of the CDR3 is TGTGCCAGCAGCTATCTAGCGGGAGCCTACGAGCAGTACTTC. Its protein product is CASSYLAGAYEQYF.

The CDR3 is CASSLTAAPNTEAFF. The DNA of the CDR3 is TGTGCCAGCAGTTTAACTGCAGCCCCGAACACTGAAGCTTTCTTT. This chain connects TRBV28 to TRBJ1-1; D gene uncertain. The CDR3 sequence is 15 residues long. Germline values: CDR1 MDHEN, CDR2 SYDVKM. Trimming took 2 bases from V and 1 from J, leaving 11 bases between them.